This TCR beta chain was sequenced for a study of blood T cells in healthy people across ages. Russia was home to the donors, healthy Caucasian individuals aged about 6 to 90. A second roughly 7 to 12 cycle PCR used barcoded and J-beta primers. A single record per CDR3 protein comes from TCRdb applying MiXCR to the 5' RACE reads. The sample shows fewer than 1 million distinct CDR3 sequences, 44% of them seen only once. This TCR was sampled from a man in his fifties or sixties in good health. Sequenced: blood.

The CDR3 sequence: CASSYRTDNEQFF. CDR3 nucleotide sequence: TGTGCCAGCAGTTACCGGACCGACAATGAGCAGTTCTTC. The chain links TRBV6-6 to TRBJ2-1, with D unclear. Looked up from germline, CDR1 is MNHNY and CDR2 is SVGAGI (reference sequence). V lost 2 bases, J lost 5 bases, and 7 bases lay in between. CDR3 length: 13 amino acids.